The 20 T cell receptor beta chains below all came from one sample that was sequenced in a study of T cell responses to AZD1222 COVID-19 vaccine. TCRdb's copy holds only in-frame clones and misses some; the assay was immunoSEQ multiplex PCR. Altogether around 150,000 clones are present, roughly 92% being singletons, with the ten largest covering 3.6%. The material sequenced was peripheral blood, taken 28 days after the second AZD1222 dose. All receptors derive from an adult who received the AZD1222 COVID-19 vaccine.

The chain recombines TRBV6-5 with TRBJ1-5, with TRBD1 identical over 7 bases. This CDR3 is 14 amino acids long. The germline V gene has CDR1 MNHEY and CDR2 SVGAGI. After removal of 8 bases from V and 6 bases from J, the junction contained 10 bases not matched to a gene. DNA for the CDR3: TGTGCCAGCCTCCGACAGGGCTCGTTTCAGCCCCAGCATTTT. This encodes CASLRQGSFQPQHF.

This clone was seen only a few times. V usage is TRBV15 and J usage is TRBJ1-1, with D possibly being TRBD1 (5 bases). The CDR3 covers 14 residues. Trimming shortened V by 1 base and J by 1 base, and 7 bases separated the two germline ends. Per the germline V gene, CDR1 is LNHNV and CDR2 is YYDKDF (reference sequence). Here the CDR3 DNA reads TGTGCCACCAGCAGAGTCGACAGGAACACTGAAGCTTTCTTT. Protein: CATSRVDRNTEAFF. Filled out from reference TRBV15 and TRBJ1-1, the complete variable domain reads DAMVIQNPRYQVTQFGKPVTLSCSQTLNHNVMYWYQQKSSQAPKLLFHYYDKDFNNEADTPDNFQSRRPNTSFCFLDIRSPGLGDTAMYLCATSRVDRNTEAFFGQGTRLTVV.

The CDR3 nucleotides are TGTGCCAGCAGCTTGGGACGGTTTAATGAAAAACTGTTTTTT. Translation gives CASSLGRFNEKLFF. The chain has TRBV5-6 and TRBJ1-4; D ambiguous. This CDR3 region has 14 residues. The V gene's germline CDR1 is SGHDT and CDR2 YYEEEE. V was trimmed by 0 bases and J by 4 bases, leaving 7 bases between them.

The table lists this clone with a few counts. The rearrangement joins TRBV3-1 (or the pseudogene TRBV3-2) to TRBJ1-6; 8 bases map to TRBD1. Trimming removed 5 bases from V and 10 bases from J; junction bases left unmatched: 7. Germline V CDR1 and CDR2: LGHDT, YNNKEL (reference sequence). The CDR3 runs 14 residues. The CDR3 is CASSDRGGYSPLHF. The CDR3 DNA sequence: TGTGCCAGCAGCGACAGGGGAGGATACTCACCCCTCCACTTT.

This chain uses TRBV28 with TRBJ1-1; D not resolved. V was pared by 7 bases and J by 5 bases, with 20 bases between. CDR3 length equals 15 residues. The germline CDR1 and CDR2 sequences are MDHEN and SYDVKM. The CDR3 nucleotides read TGTGCCAGCAACGCACCCGGGTCCAGGAGGACTGAAGCTTTCTTT. As protein: CASNAPGSRRTEAFF.

The chain links TRBV4-1 to TRBJ2-3, with D possibly TRBD2 on 6 matching bases. Germline CDR1 and CDR2: MGHRA and YSYEKL. V was shortened by 5 bases and J by 0 bases, with 12 bases between the two germline ends. The CDR3 totals 15 residues. The CDR3 loop reads CASSYRDSSTDTQYF. Written as DNA, the CDR3 is TGCGCCAGCAGCTACCGGGACTCAAGCACAGATACGCAGTATTTT.

This chain connects TRBV4-3 to TRBJ1-6; the D is unclear. This CDR3 is built from 13 residues. CDR1 is LGHNA, CDR2 YSLEER, per germline. Trimming stripped 0 bases from V and 9 bases from J, with 6 bases between. The CDR3 DNA is TGCGCCAGCAGCCAAGATGGGTTTTCACCCCTCCACTTT. Translated: CASSQDGFSPLHF.

The V call is TRBV28, the J call TRBJ2-1; tentatively, D is TRBD1 (6 bases). V lost 5 bases and J lost 2, with 13 bases in between. The V gene's germline CDR1 is MDHEN and CDR2 SYDVKM. CDR3 length equals 15 residues. The CDR3: CASSRRGSTYNEQFF. CDR3 nucleotides: TGTGCCAGCAGTAGAAGGGGGAGCACCTACAATGAGCAGTTCTTC.

This clone was counted a single time. This sequence joins TRBV18 and TRBJ1-2; 9 bases agree with TRBD1. This CDR3 is 15 amino acids long. Germline V gene sequence: CDR1 KGHSH, CDR2 LQKENI. J lost 6 bases, V lost 2 bases, and 7 bases had no gene match. For the CDR3, the DNA is TGTGCCAGCTCACCAGTAACCGGGACAGGGAATGGCTACACCTTC. The encoded protein is CASSPVTGTGNGYTF.

Points on this clone: Additional DNA sequences in this sample encode the identical CDR3. V is TRBV19 and J is TRBJ1-1; 9 bases agree with TRBD1. Germline CDR1 and CDR2: LNHDA and SQIVND (reference sequence). This CDR3 is 14 amino acids long. Losses at the gene ends were 2 bases for V and 4 bases for J; bases not matched to a gene: 2. The CDR3 here is CASSITGGGTEAFF. CDR3 sequence (DNA): TGTGCCAGTAGTATAACAGGGGGCGGCACTGAAGCTTTCTTT.

The genes are TRBV20-1 and TRBJ2-7, with D possibly matching TRBD2 (6 bases). Looked up from germline, CDR1 is DFQATT and CDR2 is SNEGSKA (reference sequence). This CDR3 comprises 14 residues. V lost 3 bases and J 2 bases, leaving 14 bases between the germline ends. In DNA form, the CDR3 reads TGCAGTGCTAGTTCTCGGAGGGCCCCCTACGAGCAGTACTTC. Amino acid sequence: CSASSRRAPYEQYF.

CDR3 sequence reads: CASSLWGDLYGTQYF. The CDR3 DNA is TGTGCCAGCAGTTTATGGGGGGACTTATACGGTACGCAGTATTTT. This rearrangement joins TRBV28 to TRBJ2-3; tentative D call: TRBD2 (6 bases). CDR1 and CDR2 from the germline V gene are MDHEN and SYDVKM. V lost 0 bases, J lost 8 bases, and 15 bases lay in between. The CDR3 length is 15 residues.

V usage is TRBV11-2 and J usage is TRBJ2-1; D uncertain. The germline V gene encodes CDR1 SGHAT and CDR2 FQNNGV. Trimming pared 2 bases from V and 8 bases from J, leaving 10 bases between. The CDR3 sequence is 13 residues long. This CDR3 is CASSLPAADEQFF. The CDR3 nucleotides read TGTGCCAGCAGCTTACCTGCCGCCGATGAGCAGTTCTTC. The full variable domain, completed using reference TRBV11-2 and TRBJ2-1, is EAGVAQSPRYKIIEKRQSVAFWCNPISGHATLYWYQQILGQGPKLLIQFQNNGVVDDSQLPKDRFSAERLKGVDSTLKIQPAKLEDSAVYLCASSLPAADEQFFGPGTRLTVL.

The CDR3 DNA follows: TGTGCCAGCAAGACCGGACTAGCGGTTTACAATGAGCAGTTCTTC. Its translation is CASKTGLAVYNEQFF. The chain couples TRBV27 to TRBJ2-1, with 10 bases lining up with TRBD2. The ends lost 7 bases at V and 4 bases at J; junction bases unmatched: 7. CDR3 length: 15 amino acids. Germline V gives CDR1 MNHEY, CDR2 SMNVEV (reference sequence).

The chain employs TRBV5-8 and TRBJ2-5; D is unresolved. CDR1 SGHTS and CDR2 YDEGEE come from the germline V gene. The CDR3 is 13 amino acids. Trimming pared 2 bases from V and 2 bases from J, leaving 7 bases between. The CDR3 DNA is TGTGCCAGCAGCTTCTTTCAGCAAGAGACCCAGTACTTC. Translation gives CASSFFQQETQYF. Based on the CDR3 plus reference TRBV5-8 and TRBJ2-5, the full variable domain is EAGVTQSPTHLIKTRGQQATLRCSPISGHTSVYWYQQALGLGLQFLLWYDEGEERNRGNFPPRFSGRQFPNYSSELNVNALELEDSALYLCASSFFQQETQYFGPGTRLLVL.

This chain joins TRBV28 and TRBJ2-7, with 7 bases identical to TRBD1. In germline, CDR1 is MDHEN, CDR2 SYDVKM. The V segment lost 5 bases and the J segment 2 bases; nucleotides outside the gene matches: 6. The CDR3 spans 14 residues. CDR3 nucleotides: TGTGCCAGCAGTACCAGGGGGTCCACCTACGAGCAGTACTTC. Protein: CASSTRGSTYEQYF.

J is TRBJ2-3 and V is TRBV4-1; no clear D. Trimming removed 0 bases from V and 8 bases from J, with 9 bases in between. The germline gives CDR1 MGHRA, CDR2 YSYEKL. The CDR3 spans 13 residues. The CDR3 DNA follows: TGCGCCAGCAGCCAAGATAAGGCAGTTACGCAGTATTTT. As protein: CASSQDKAVTQYF.

The chain couples TRBV2 to TRBJ1-2; TRBD1 is a possible D gene (6 bases). The length of the CDR3 is 14 residues. Per the germline V gene, CDR1 is SNHLY and CDR2 is FYNNEI. Between the trimmed V and J ends, which lost 1 base and 4 bases, there was a span of 10 bases. The DNA of the CDR3 is TGTGCCAGCAGTGAAGAGTGGGACACCTATGGCTACACCTTC. Protein: CASSEEWDTYGYTF.

Concerning this clone itself: The sample holds other DNA sequences that translate to the same CDR3. The chain couples TRBV6-2 or TRBV6-3 to TRBJ2-7, with D perhaps matching TRBD1 (5 bases). In germline, CDR1 is MNHEY, CDR2 SVGEGT. Trimming removed 4 bases at V and 4 bases at J, with 8 bases between. CDR3 length: 12 residues. The CDR3 sequence is CASSLQGYEQYF. The CDR3 region has the DNA TGTGCCAGCAGTTTGCAGGGTTACGAGCAGTACTTC.

In its sample, this clone was seen many times. The V gene is TRBV19, the J gene TRBJ2-2; D gene unclear. The length of the CDR3 is 13 residues. The V and J ends lost 8 bases and 7 bases respectively, with 14 bases between them. CDR1 LNHDA and CDR2 SQIVND come from the germline V gene (reference sequence). CDR3 DNA sequence: TGTGCCAGTGAGGCTGGGAATCGCGGGGAGCTGTTTTTT. It yields the protein CASEAGNRGELFF.